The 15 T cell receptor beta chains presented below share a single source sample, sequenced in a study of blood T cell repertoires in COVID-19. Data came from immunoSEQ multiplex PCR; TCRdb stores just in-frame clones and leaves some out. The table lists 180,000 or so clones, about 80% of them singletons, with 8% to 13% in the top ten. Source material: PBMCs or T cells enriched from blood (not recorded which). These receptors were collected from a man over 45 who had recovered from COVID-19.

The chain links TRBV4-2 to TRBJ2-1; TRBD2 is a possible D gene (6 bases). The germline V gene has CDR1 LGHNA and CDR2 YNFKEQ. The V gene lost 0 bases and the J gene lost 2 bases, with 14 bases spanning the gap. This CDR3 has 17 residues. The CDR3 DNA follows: TGTGCCAGCAGCCAAGATAAGGCCGGGAGCCCCTACAATGAGCAGTTCTTC. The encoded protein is CASSQDKAGSPYNEQFF.

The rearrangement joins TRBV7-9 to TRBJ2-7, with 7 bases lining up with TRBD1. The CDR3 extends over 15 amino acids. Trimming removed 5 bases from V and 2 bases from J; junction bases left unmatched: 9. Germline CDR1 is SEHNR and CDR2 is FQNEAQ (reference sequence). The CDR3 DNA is TGTGCCAGCAGCCTCGAGGGGGCTGGGACCTACGAGCAGTACTTC. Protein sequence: CASSLEGAGTYEQYF.

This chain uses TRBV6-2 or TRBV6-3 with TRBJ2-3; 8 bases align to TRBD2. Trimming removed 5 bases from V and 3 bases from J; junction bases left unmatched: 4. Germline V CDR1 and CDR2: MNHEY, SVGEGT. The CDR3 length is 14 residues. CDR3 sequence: CASSDQRGTDTQYF. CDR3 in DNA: TGTGCCAGCAGTGACCAGCGGGGGACAGATACGCAGTATTTT.

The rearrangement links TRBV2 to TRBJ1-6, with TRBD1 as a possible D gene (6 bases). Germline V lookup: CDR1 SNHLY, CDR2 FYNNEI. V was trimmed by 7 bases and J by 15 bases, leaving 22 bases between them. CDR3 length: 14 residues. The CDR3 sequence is CASTKGGGPSHLHF. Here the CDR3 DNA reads TGTGCCAGCACCAAAGGGGGGGGGCCCTCGCACCTCCACTTT.

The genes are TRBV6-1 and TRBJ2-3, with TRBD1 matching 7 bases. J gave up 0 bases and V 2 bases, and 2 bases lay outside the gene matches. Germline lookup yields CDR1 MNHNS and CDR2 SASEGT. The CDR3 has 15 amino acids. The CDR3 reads CASSEQGVSTDTQYF. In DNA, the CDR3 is TGTGCCAGCAGTGAACAGGGGGTCAGCACAGATACGCAGTATTTT.

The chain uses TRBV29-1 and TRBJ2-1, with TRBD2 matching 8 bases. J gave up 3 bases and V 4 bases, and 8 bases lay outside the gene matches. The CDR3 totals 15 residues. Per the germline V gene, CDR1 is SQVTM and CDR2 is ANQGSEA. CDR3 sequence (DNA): TGCAGCGTTGCAAAAAGCGGGGGTTTCTACAATGAGCAGTTCTTC. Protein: CSVAKSGGFYNEQFF.

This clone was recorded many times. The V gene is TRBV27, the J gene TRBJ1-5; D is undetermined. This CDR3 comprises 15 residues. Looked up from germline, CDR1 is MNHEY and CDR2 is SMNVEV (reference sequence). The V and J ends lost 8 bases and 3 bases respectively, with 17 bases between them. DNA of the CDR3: TGTGCCAGCGGTAAATCCGGGGTGACCAATCAGCCCCAGCATTTT. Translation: CASGKSGVTNQPQHF.

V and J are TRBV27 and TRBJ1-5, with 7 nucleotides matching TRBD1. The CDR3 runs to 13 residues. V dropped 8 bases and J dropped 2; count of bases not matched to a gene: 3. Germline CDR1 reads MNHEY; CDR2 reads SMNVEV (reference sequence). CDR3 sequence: CASRQGGNQPQHF. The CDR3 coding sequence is TGTGCCAGCCGACAGGGTGGCAATCAGCCCCAGCATTTT.

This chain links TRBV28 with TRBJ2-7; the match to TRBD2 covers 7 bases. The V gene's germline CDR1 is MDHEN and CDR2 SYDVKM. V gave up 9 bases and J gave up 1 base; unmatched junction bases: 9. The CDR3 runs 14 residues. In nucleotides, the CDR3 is TGTGCCAGTTCGGGGGGAGATAAGTCCTACGAGCAGTACTTC. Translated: CASSGGDKSYEQYF.

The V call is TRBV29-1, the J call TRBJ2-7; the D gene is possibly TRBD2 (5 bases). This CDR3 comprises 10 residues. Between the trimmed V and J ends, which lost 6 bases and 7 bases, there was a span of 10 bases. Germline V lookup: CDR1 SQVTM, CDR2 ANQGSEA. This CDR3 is CSVRTGEQYF. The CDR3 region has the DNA TGCAGCGTACGGACGGGGGAGCAGTACTTC.

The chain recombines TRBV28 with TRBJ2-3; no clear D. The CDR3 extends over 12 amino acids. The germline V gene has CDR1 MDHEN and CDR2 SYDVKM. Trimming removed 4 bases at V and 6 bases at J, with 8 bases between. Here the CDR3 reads CASSSTVDTQYF. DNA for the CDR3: TGTGCCAGCAGTTCAACGGTGGATACGCAGTATTTT.

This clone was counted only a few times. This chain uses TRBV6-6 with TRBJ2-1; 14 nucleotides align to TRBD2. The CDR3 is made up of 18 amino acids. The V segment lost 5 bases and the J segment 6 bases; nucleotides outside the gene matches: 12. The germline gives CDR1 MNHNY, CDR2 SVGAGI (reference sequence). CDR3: CASSPGTSGSWQGNEQFF. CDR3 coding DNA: TGTGCCAGCAGTCCCGGGACTAGCGGGAGTTGGCAGGGCAATGAGCAGTTCTTC.

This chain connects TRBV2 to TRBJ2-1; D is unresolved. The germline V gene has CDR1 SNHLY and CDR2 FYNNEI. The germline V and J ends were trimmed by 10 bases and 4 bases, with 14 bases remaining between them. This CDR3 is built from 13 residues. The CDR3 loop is CATGVVLYNEQFF. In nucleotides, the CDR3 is TGTGCCACCGGAGTAGTTTTGTACAATGAGCAGTTCTTC.

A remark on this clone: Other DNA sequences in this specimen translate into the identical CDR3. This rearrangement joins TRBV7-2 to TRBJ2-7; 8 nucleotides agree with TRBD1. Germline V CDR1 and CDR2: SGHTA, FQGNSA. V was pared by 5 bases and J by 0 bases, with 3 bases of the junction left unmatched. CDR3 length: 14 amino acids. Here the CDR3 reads CASSPGQASYEQYF. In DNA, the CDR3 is TGTGCCAGCAGCCCGGGACAGGCCTCCTACGAGCAGTACTTC.

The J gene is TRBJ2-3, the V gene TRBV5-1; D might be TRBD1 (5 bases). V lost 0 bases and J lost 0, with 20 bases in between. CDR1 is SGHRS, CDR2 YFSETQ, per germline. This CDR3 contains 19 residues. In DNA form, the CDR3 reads TGCGCCAGCAGCTTGGTTTTGGGGCCAGAGTCCTCTAGCACAGATACGCAGTATTTT. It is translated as CASSLVLGPESSSTDTQYF.